This T cell receptor (beta chain) was identified during a study of OX40 agonist ivuxolimab in advanced cancers. The J segment lost 5 bases and the V segment lost 5 bases, leaving 2 bases of the junction unmatched. From germline, CDR1 is SEHNR and CDR2 FQNEAQ (reference sequence). The CDR3 length is 12 residues. Profiling relied on immunoSEQ multiplex PCR, and the TCRdb table lists in-frame clones only, not all of them. The table includes 30,000 to 45,000 clones, 86% detected once. This clone was detected a few times. The starting material was CD4+ or CD8+ T cells sorted from blood, obtained in a trial of the OX40 agonist ivuxolimab. The receptor was derived from an adult with an advanced solid tumor such as melanoma, head and neck, liver or kidney cancer. The chain links TRBV7-9 to TRBJ2-7; 8 nucleotides agree with TRBD1. CDR3 nucleotide sequence: TGTGCCAGCAGCGAGACAGGGGACGAGCAGTACTTC. This encodes CASSETGDEQYF.